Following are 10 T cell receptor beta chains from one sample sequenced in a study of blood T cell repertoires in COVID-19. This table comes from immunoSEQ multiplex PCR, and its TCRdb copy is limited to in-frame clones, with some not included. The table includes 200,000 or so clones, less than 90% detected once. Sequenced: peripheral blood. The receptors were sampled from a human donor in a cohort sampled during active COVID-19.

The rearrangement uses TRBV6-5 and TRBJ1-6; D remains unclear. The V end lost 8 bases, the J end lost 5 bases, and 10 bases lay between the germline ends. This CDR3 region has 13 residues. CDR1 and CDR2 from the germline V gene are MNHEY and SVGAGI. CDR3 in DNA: TGTGCCAGCCTTCGCTCGGATAATTCACCCCTCCACTTT. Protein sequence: CASLRSDNSPLHF.

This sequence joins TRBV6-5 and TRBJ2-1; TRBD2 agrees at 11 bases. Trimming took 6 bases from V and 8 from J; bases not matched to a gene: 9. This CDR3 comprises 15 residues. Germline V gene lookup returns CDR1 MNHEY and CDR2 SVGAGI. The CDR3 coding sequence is TGTGCCAGCAGCCTAGCGGGAGGCGGTTGGGATGAGCAGTTCTTC. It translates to CASSLAGGGWDEQFF.

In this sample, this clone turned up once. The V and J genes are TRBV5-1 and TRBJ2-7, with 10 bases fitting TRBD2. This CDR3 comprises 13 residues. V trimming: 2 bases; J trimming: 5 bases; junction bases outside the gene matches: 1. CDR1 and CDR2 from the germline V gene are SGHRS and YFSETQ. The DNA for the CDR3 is TGCGCCAGCAGCTTCGGACTAGCGGACGAGCAGTACTTC. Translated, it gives CASSFGLADEQYF.

The CDR3 region is CASSQVYPGTGNSPLHF. The CDR3, as DNA: TGTGCCAGCAGCCAAGTGTATCCCGGGACAGGCAATTCACCCCTCCACTTT. J is TRBJ1-6 and V is TRBV14; TRBD1 aligns across 8 bases. J gave up 7 bases and V 1 base, and 9 bases lay outside the gene matches. The germline V gene has CDR1 SGHDN and CDR2 FVKESK. This CDR3 spans 17 amino acids.

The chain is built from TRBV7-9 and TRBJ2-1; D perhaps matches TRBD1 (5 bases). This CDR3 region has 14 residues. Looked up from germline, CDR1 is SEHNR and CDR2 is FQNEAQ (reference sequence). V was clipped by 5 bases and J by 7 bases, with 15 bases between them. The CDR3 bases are TGTGCCAGCAGCCCCCCCAACTCAGGGAATGAGCAGTTCTTC. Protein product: CASSPPNSGNEQFF. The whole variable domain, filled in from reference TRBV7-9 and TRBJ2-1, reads DTGVSQNPRHKITKRGQNVTFRCDPISEHNRLYWYRQTLGQGPEFLTYFQNEAQLEKSRLLSDRFSAERPKGSFSTLEIQRTEQGDSAMYLCASSPPNSGNEQFFGPGTRLTVL.

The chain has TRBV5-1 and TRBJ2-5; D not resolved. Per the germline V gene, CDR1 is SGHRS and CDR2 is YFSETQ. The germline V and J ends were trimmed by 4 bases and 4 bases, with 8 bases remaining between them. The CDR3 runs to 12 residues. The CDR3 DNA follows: TGCGCCAGCAGCCGCCTACGAGAGACCCAGTACTTC. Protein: CASSRLRETQYF.

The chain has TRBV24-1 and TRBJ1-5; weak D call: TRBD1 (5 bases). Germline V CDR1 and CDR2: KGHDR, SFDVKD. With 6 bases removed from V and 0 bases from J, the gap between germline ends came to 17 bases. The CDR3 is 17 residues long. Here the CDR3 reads CATSQHLDSYSNQPQHF. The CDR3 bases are TGTGCCACCAGTCAGCACCTCGACAGCTATAGCAATCAGCCCCAGCATTTT.

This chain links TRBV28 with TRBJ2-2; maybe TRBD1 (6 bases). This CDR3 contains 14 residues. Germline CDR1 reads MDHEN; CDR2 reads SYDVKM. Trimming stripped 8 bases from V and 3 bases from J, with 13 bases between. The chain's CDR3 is CASAEQGYTGELFF. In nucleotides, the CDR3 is TGTGCCAGCGCGGAACAGGGATACACCGGGGAGCTGTTTTTT.

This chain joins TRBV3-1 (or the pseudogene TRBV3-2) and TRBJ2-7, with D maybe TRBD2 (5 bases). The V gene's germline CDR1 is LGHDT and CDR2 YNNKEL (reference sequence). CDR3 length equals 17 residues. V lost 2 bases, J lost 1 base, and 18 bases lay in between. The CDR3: CASSQLLARVGSYEQYF. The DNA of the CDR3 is TGTGCCAGCAGCCAACTTCTTGCGAGGGTGGGGTCCTACGAGCAGTACTTC.

The CDR3 DNA is TGTGCCTGCCGCGTCGGGACTAGGGACGATGAGCAGTTCTTC. It yields the protein CACRVGTRDDEQFF. The chain links TRBV30 to TRBJ2-1; 8 bases are a match to TRBD2. The CDR3 consists of 14 residues. The germline CDR1 and CDR2 sequences are GTSNPN and SVGIG (reference sequence). V shed 6 bases, J shed 8 bases, and the junction held 12 bases outside the gene matches. Supplemented by reference TRBV30 and TRBJ2-1, the full variable domain reads SQTIHQWPATLVQPVGSPLSLECTVEGTSNPNLYWYRQAAGRGLQLLFYSVGIGQISSEVPQNLSASRPQDRQFILSSKKLLLSDSGFYLCACRVGTRDDEQFFGPGTRLTVL.